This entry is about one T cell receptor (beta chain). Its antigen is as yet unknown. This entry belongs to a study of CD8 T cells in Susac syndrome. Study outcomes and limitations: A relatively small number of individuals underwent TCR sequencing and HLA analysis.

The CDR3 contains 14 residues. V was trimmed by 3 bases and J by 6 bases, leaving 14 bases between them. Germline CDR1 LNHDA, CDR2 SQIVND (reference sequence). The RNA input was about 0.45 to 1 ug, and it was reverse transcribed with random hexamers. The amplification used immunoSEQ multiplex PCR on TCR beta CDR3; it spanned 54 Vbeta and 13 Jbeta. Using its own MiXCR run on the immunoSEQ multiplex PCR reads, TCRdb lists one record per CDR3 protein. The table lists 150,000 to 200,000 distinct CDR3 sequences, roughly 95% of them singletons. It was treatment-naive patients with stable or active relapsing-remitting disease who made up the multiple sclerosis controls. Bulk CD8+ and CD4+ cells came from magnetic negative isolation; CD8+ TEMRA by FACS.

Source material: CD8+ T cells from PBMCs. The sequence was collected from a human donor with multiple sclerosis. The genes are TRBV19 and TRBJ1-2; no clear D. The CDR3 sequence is CASSIDQTAHGYTF. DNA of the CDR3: TGTGCCAGTAGTATCGATCAAACAGCCCATGGCTACACCTTC.